These 20 T cell receptor beta chains came from one sample sequenced in a study of cytomegalovirus exposure and HLA in healthy donors (dated by TCRdb to the late 2010s). Library creation used the immunoSEQ multiplex PCR assay. For the multiplex PCR, a mixture combining 60 forward primers for TCR Vbeta segments and 13 reverse primers for TCR Jbeta segments was used. This immuneACCESS table, as held by TCRdb, lists in-frame sequences with V and J called but not all clones. Of the missing ones, under half trace to an unresolved V gene in checked studies; the others have no known cause. The sample contains fewer than 200,000 clones, roughly four fifths of them found a single time. Around 3% of the sample rests with the top ten. The sequenced sample was PBMCs. These receptors were obtained from a woman aged 50 to 65 in good health and CMV-seropositive.

The rearrangement uses TRBV5-1 and TRBJ1-2; 7 bases line up with TRBD1. Germline V CDR1 and CDR2: SGHRS, YFSETQ. The V segment lost 5 bases and the J segment 6 bases; nucleotides outside the gene matches: 7. This CDR3 spans 13 amino acids. CDR3 loop: CASRFDREHGYTF. Here the CDR3 DNA reads TGCGCCAGCAGGTTCGACAGGGAGCATGGCTACACCTTC.

The chain carries TRBV27 and TRBJ1-5, with D tentatively TRBD1 (6 bases). Per the germline V gene, CDR1 is MNHEY and CDR2 is SMNVEV (reference sequence). Trimming stripped 5 bases from V and 11 bases from J, with 13 bases between. The CDR3 runs to 12 residues. The CDR3 DNA follows: TGTGCCAGCAGTCGGGCGGGGGCCGCCCAGCATTTT. This gives the protein CASSRAGAAQHF.

The J gene is TRBJ2-3, the V gene TRBV7-3, with TRBD2 matching over 7 bases. CDR3 length: 15 amino acids. Germline V gene lookup returns CDR1 SGHTA and CDR2 FQGTGA. Trimming took 3 bases from V and 6 from J; bases not matched to a gene: 9. The chain's CDR3 is CASSFSGTIGDTQYF. The CDR3 DNA reads as TGTGCCAGCAGCTTCTCCGGGACTATCGGCGATACGCAGTATTTT. The full variable domain, with the rest looked up from reference TRBV7-3 and TRBJ2-3, is GAGVSQTPSNKVTEKGKYVELRCDPISGHTALYWYRQSLGQGPEFLIYFQGTGAADDSGLPNDRFFAVRPEGSVSTLKIQRTERGDSAVYLCASSFSGTIGDTQYFGPGTRLTVL.

This chain uses TRBV5-1 with TRBJ2-3; D gene unclear. The CDR3 extends over 17 amino acids. V lost 0 bases to trimming and J lost 0 bases, with 14 bases between them. Germline assignment: CDR1 SGHRS and CDR2 YFSETQ. Here the CDR3 reads CASSLGITRSSTDTQYF. Here the CDR3 DNA reads TGCGCCAGCAGCTTGGGGATCACGAGGTCCAGCACAGATACGCAGTATTTT.

V gene TRBV6-5 combines with J gene TRBJ1-1; 10 nucleotides match TRBD1. CDR3 size: 13 residues. The germline gives CDR1 MNHEY, CDR2 SVGAGI. Trimming removed 8 bases from V and 5 bases from J; junction bases left unmatched: 5. The CDR3 sequence: CASGGQGGTEAFF. As DNA, the CDR3 is TGTGCCAGCGGCGGACAGGGGGGTACTGAAGCTTTCTTT.

This clone has just a few counts. The V gene is TRBV12-2, the J gene TRBJ1-4; TRBD1 is taken as the D call from the table, unchecked against the DNA. TRBV12-2 is assigned pseudogene status. CDR3 length: 13 residues. The CDR3 reads CASRAQINEKLFF. DNA of the CDR3: TGTGCAAGTCGTGCACAGATAAATGAAAAACTGTTTTTT.

V usage is TRBV27 and J usage is TRBJ2-7, with 7 bases lining up with TRBD1. Germline lookup yields CDR1 MNHEY and CDR2 SMNVEV (reference sequence). This CDR3 is 15 amino acids long. Losses at the gene ends were 5 bases for V and 0 bases for J; bases not matched to a gene: 7. CDR3 protein: CASSPRTGDSYEQYF. In DNA, the CDR3 is TGTGCCAGCAGTCCGCGGACAGGCGACTCCTACGAGCAGTACTTC.

The V call is TRBV7-9, the J call TRBJ2-3; 8 bases align to TRBD2. Germline CDR1 is SEHNR and CDR2 is FQNEAQ (reference sequence). The CDR3 is 16 residues long. V shed 4 bases, J shed 0 bases, and the junction held 6 bases outside the gene matches. CDR3 in amino acids: CASSSILAESTDTQYF. The DNA of the CDR3 is TGTGCCAGCAGCTCGATACTAGCGGAGAGCACAGATACGCAGTATTTT.

This sequence joins TRBV10-1 and TRBJ2-2; D is ambiguous. Germline CDR1 reads WNHNN; CDR2 reads SYGVQD (reference sequence). V lost 4 bases and J 1 base, leaving 7 bases between the germline ends. CDR3 length equals 14 residues. In DNA form, the CDR3 reads TGCGCCAGCAGTGGTCAGATGAACACCGGGGAGCTGTTTTTT. Amino acid sequence: CASSGQMNTGELFF.

Here the CDR3 DNA reads TGCGCCAGCAGCTTAAGATCTCGGGGGGATGAAAAACTGTTTTTT. Encoded protein: CASSLRSRGDEKLFF. This rearrangement joins TRBV5-1 to TRBJ1-4, with D perhaps TRBD1 (5 bases). From germline, CDR1 is SGHRS and CDR2 YFSETQ. There are 15 residues in the CDR3. Trimming removed 2 bases at V and 6 bases at J, with 14 bases between.

This rearrangement joins TRBV7-9 to TRBJ1-1; D is possibly TRBD1 (6 bases). The CDR3 totals 14 residues. In germline, CDR1 is SEHNR, CDR2 FQNEAQ (reference sequence). Trimming pared 4 bases from V and 5 bases from J, leaving 14 bases between. The DNA for the CDR3 is TGTGCCAGCAGCTCGAATTATCAGGGGACTGAAGCTTTCTTT. Its translation: CASSSNYQGTEAFF.

In this sample, this clone turned up once. The chain joins TRBV7-9 to TRBJ1-3; the match to TRBD1 covers 8 bases. CDR3 length equals 16 residues. Germline V gene data show CDR1 as SEHNR and CDR2 as FQNEAQ (reference sequence). V dropped 3 bases and J dropped 6; count of bases not matched to a gene: 10. CDR3 coding DNA: TGTGCCAGCAGCTTCTACAGACAGGGGAACCCAAACACCATATATTTT. Translation: CASSFYRQGNPNTIYF.

The chain recombines TRBV9 with TRBJ1-2, with TRBD1 identical over 11 bases. Germline loops: CDR1 SGDLS, CDR2 YYNGEE. The ends lost 2 bases at V and 8 bases at J; junction bases unmatched: 8. This CDR3 contains 15 residues. CDR3 bases: TGTGCCAGCAGCGTTGGAGGACAGGGGGCGGGAGGCTACACCTTC. It specifies CASSVGGQGAGGYTF.

The J gene is TRBJ1-2, the V gene TRBV20-1; possibly TRBD1 for D (5 bases). Germline loops: CDR1 DFQATT, CDR2 SNEGSKA (reference sequence). This CDR3 comprises 11 residues. V lost 6 bases and J 3 bases, leaving 8 bases between the germline ends. For the CDR3, the DNA is TGCAGTGCAACGACAGACTATGGCTACACCTTC. It codes for CSATTDYGYTF.

The chain is built from TRBV30 and TRBJ1-2, with TRBD1 identical over 7 bases. Per germline, CDR1 GTSNPN and CDR2 SVGIG (reference sequence). J gave up 4 bases and V 3 bases, and 5 bases lay outside the gene matches. There are 13 residues in the CDR3. The CDR3 DNA reads TGTGCCTGGAGCGCCGGGACAGTCTATGGCTACACCTTC. This translates into CAWSAGTVYGYTF. Full variable domain (rest looked up from reference TRBV30 and TRBJ1-2): SQTIHQWPATLVQPVGSPLSLECTVEGTSNPNLYWYRQAAGRGLQLLFYSVGIGQISSEVPQNLSASRPQDRQFILSSKKLLLSDSGFYLCAWSAGTVYGYTFGSGTRLTVV.

This clone was seen a handful of times. J is TRBJ2-5 and V is TRBV7-6, with TRBD2 matching over 11 bases. Trimming at V came to 4 bases and at J to 2 bases, leaving 9 bases not matched to a gene. CDR1 is SGHVS and CDR2 is FNYEAQ in the germline V gene. CDR3 length: 17 residues. DNA of the CDR3: TGTGCCAGCAGCTCCACTCTAGCGGGGGGAGATCAAGAGACCCAGTACTTC. Amino acid sequence: CASSSTLAGGDQETQYF.

CDR3: CASSYREQVYEQYF. CDR3 coding DNA: TGTGCCAGCAGTTACCGGGAGCAAGTCTACGAGCAGTACTTC. This rearrangement joins TRBV6-5 to TRBJ2-7, with D tentatively TRBD2 (6 bases). Germline-derived CDR1 and CDR2 are MNHEY and SVGAGI. This CDR3 is 14 amino acids long. Deletions cut 2 bases from V and 3 bases from J, with 11 bases between.

The gene calls are TRBV11-2 and TRBJ1-1, with D possibly matching TRBD1 (5 bases). Looked up from germline, CDR1 is SGHAT and CDR2 is FQNNGV. This CDR3 is 13 amino acids long. Trimming shortened V by 6 bases and J by 4 bases, and 12 bases separated the two germline ends. CDR3 nucleotide sequence: TGTGCCAGCAGTGGGGGGGGAGGCACTGAAGCTTTCTTT. Translated, it gives CASSGGGGTEAFF.

This sequence joins TRBV6-1 and TRBJ1-1; weak D call: TRBD1 (6 bases). The CDR3 has 14 amino acids. CDR1 MNHNS and CDR2 SASEGT come from the germline V gene. Trimming removed 9 bases at V and 1 base at J, with 15 bases between. The CDR3 loop reads CASGRGLSNTEAFF. Here the CDR3 DNA reads TGTGCCAGTGGGCGGGGGCTTTCGAACACTGAAGCTTTCTTT.

The rearrangement links TRBV7-2 to TRBJ1-3; D is unresolved. CDR1 is SGHTA and CDR2 is FQGNSA in the germline V gene. V was shortened by 1 base and J by 0 bases, with 10 bases between the two germline ends. This CDR3 has 16 amino acids. CDR3 residues: CASSLDLSLSGNTIYF. CDR3 sequence (DNA): TGTGCCAGCAGCTTAGATTTGAGTCTCTCTGGAAACACCATATATTTT.